Below are 21 T cell receptor beta chains sequenced from a single sample in a study of cytomegalovirus exposure and HLA in healthy donors. TCRdb keeps only in-frame clones here, not all; method: immunoSEQ multiplex PCR. This table has 95,000 to 150,000 clones, 88% appearing once. The source material was PBMCs. These receptors came from a woman aged 18 to 35 in good health and CMV-seropositive.

The genes are TRBV15 and TRBJ1-1; tentative D call: TRBD1 (5 bases). This CDR3 contains 12 residues. Per germline, CDR1 LNHNV and CDR2 YYDKDF (reference sequence). V lost 4 bases and J lost 6, with 9 bases in between. The chain's CDR3 is CATSNWGAEAFF. DNA for the CDR3: TGTGCCACCAGCAACTGGGGGGCTGAAGCTTTCTTT.

The J gene is TRBJ2-2, the V gene TRBV5-1; D is unresolved. The CDR3 runs 14 residues. In germline, CDR1 is SGHRS, CDR2 YFSETQ. The V end was cut by 0 bases, the J end by 6 bases, with 9 bases between. The CDR3, as DNA: TGCGCCAGCAGCTTGGAATCGGTTGCCGGGGAGCTGTTTTTT. Protein: CASSLESVAGELFF. The variable domain in full, with the rest retrieved from reference TRBV5-1 and TRBJ2-2, is KAGVTQTPRYLIKTRGQQVTLSCSPISGHRSVSWYQQTPGQGLQFLFEYFSETQRNKGNFPGRFSGRQFSNSRSEMNVSTLELGDSALYLCASSLESVAGELFFGEGSRLTVL.

The chain uses TRBV9 and TRBJ1-2; no reliable D call. Looked up from germline, CDR1 is SGDLS and CDR2 is YYNGEE. V was trimmed by 3 bases and J by 5 bases, leaving 5 bases between them. The CDR3 is made up of 11 amino acids. The CDR3 bases are TGTGCCAGCAGCGGAGATTATGGCTACACCTTC. Protein: CASSGDYGYTF.

This clone has more than one count but fewer than ten. This chain connects TRBV13 to TRBJ1-2, with TRBD1 matching over 7 bases. V gave up 4 bases and J gave up 6 bases; unmatched junction bases: 17. The germline V gene encodes CDR1 PRHDT and CDR2 FYEKMQ (reference sequence). This CDR3 spans 17 amino acids. The DNA of the CDR3 is TGTGCCAGCAGCTCTAAGCGGACAGGAAAGTTGTTCCATGGCTACACCTTC. It translates to CASSSKRTGKLFHGYTF.

V and J are TRBV6-1 and TRBJ1-3, with D perhaps TRBD1 (6 bases). Trimming left V 2 bases short and J 2 bases short, with 10 bases between. In germline, CDR1 is MNHNS, CDR2 SASEGT. The CDR3 loop spans 15 amino acids. In DNA form, the CDR3 reads TGTGCCAGCAGTGAAACAACAGGGACTGGAAACACCATATATTTT. This codes for CASSETTGTGNTIYF.

The rearrangement joins TRBV5-1 to TRBJ2-5, with 9 bases aligning to TRBD1. This CDR3 is built from 17 residues. CDR1 SGHRS and CDR2 YFSETQ come from the germline V gene. Trimming at V came to 0 bases and at J to 2 bases, leaving 8 bases not matched to a gene. The CDR3 bases are TGCGCCAGCAGCTTGGGGGGGACAGGGTCTGCTCAAGAGACCCAGTACTTC. The encoded protein is CASSLGGTGSAQETQYF.

CDR3 loop: CASSSPTSGRTSYNEQFF. CDR3 in DNA: TGTGCCAGCAGCTCGCCGACTAGCGGGAGAACCTCCTACAATGAGCAGTTCTTC. The rearrangement uses TRBV7-9 and TRBJ2-1; 12 bases match TRBD2. This CDR3 has 18 amino acids. Germline values: CDR1 SEHNR, CDR2 FQNEAQ (reference sequence). V was clipped by 4 bases and J by 0 bases; unmatched bases: 7.

This chain links TRBV23-1 with TRBJ2-7, with D possibly matching TRBD2 (6 bases). TRBV23-1 is designated an ORF whose function remains uncertain. V gave up 2 bases and J gave up 3 bases, with 14 bases separating them. The CDR3 length is 15 residues. CDR3: CASSQRGNEVYEQYF. CDR3 bases: TGCGCCAGCAGTCAACGGGGGAACGAGGTCTACGAGCAGTACTTC.

This chain links TRBV7-9 with TRBJ2-5; perhaps TRBD1 as D (5 bases). V was trimmed by 4 bases and J by 5 bases, leaving 17 bases between them. Germline assignment: CDR1 SEHNR and CDR2 FQNEAQ (reference sequence). The CDR3 is 15 residues long. CDR3 loop: CASSSDPFRGETQYF. CDR3 in DNA: TGTGCCAGCAGCTCGGACCCTTTTAGGGGTGAGACCCAGTACTTC. Based on the CDR3 plus reference TRBV7-9 and TRBJ2-5, the full variable domain is DTGVSQNPRHKITKRGQNVTFRCDPISEHNRLYWYRQTLGQGPEFLTYFQNEAQLEKSRLLSDRFSAERPKGSFSTLEIQRTEQGDSAMYLCASSSDPFRGETQYFGPGTRLLVL.

This rearrangement joins TRBV20-1 to TRBJ2-5; a possible D gene is TRBD1 (5 bases). From germline, CDR1 is DFQATT and CDR2 SNEGSKA (reference sequence). The CDR3 has 11 amino acids. The V end lost 4 bases, the J end lost 5 bases, and 8 bases lay between the germline ends. This chain's CDR3 is CSAKRGETQYF. In DNA, the CDR3 is TGCAGTGCTAAAAGGGGCGAGACCCAGTACTTC.

This clone was observed a few times. V and J are TRBV7-2 and TRBJ1-5; no firm D call. Germline V gives CDR1 SGHTA, CDR2 FQGNSA. V lost 3 bases to trimming and J lost 4 bases, with 13 bases between them. This CDR3 comprises 15 residues. CDR3 DNA: TGTGCCAGCAGCTTCGGGATTCGAGGGAATCAGCCCCAGCATTTT. The encoded protein is CASSFGIRGNQPQHF.

V is TRBV25-1 and J is TRBJ1-2; 9 bases line up with TRBD1. J gave up 7 bases and V 6 bases, and 6 bases lay outside the gene matches. Germline V gene data show CDR1 as MGHDK and CDR2 as SYGVNS. The CDR3 spans 13 residues. CDR3 loop: CASRKDRGRGYTF. DNA for the CDR3: TGTGCCAGCAGAAAGGACAGGGGACGTGGCTACACCTTC.

A single count supports this clone. V is TRBV7-2 and J is TRBJ2-7; 9 bases match TRBD1. Germline loops: CDR1 SGHTA, CDR2 FQGNSA. V dropped 5 bases and J dropped 3; count of bases not matched to a gene: 2. This CDR3 comprises 13 residues. The CDR3 is CASSKDRGYEQYF. CDR3 coding DNA: TGTGCCAGCAGCAAGGACAGGGGCTACGAGCAGTACTTC.

The chain is built from TRBV7-6 and TRBJ1-2; 8 positions agree with TRBD1. The CDR3 runs to 14 residues. Germline V gene lookup returns CDR1 SGHVS and CDR2 FNYEAQ. With 1 base clipped from V and 4 bases from J, the junction kept 2 bases outside the gene matches. Here the CDR3 reads CASSLEQGAYGYTF. CDR3 DNA: TGTGCCAGCAGCTTAGAGCAGGGGGCCTATGGCTACACCTTC.

The J gene is TRBJ2-4, the V gene TRBV30, with D possibly matching TRBD1 (6 bases). Looked up from germline, CDR1 is GTSNPN and CDR2 is SVGIG (reference sequence). The CDR3 contains 13 residues. The V end lost 5 bases, the J end lost 4 bases, and 12 bases lay between the germline ends. The CDR3 nucleotides read TGTGCCTGGGGGGACAAGGTAAAAAACATTCAGTACTTC. Amino acids: CAWGDKVKNIQYF.

Of note for this clone: This specimen includes other DNA sequences encoding the same CDR3. The V gene is TRBV5-1, the J gene TRBJ1-1; D is undetermined. The V end was cut by 0 bases, the J end by 2 bases, with 5 bases between. The CDR3 totals 13 residues. Germline V gives CDR1 SGHRS, CDR2 YFSETQ. CDR3 sequence (DNA): TGCGCCAGCAGCTTGGGCGTAAACACTGAAGCTTTCTTT. Its protein product is CASSLGVNTEAFF. The full variable domain, rest sourced from reference TRBV5-1 and TRBJ1-1, is KAGVTQTPRYLIKTRGQQVTLSCSPISGHRSVSWYQQTPGQGLQFLFEYFSETQRNKGNFPGRFSGRQFSNSRSEMNVSTLELGDSALYLCASSLGVNTEAFFGQGTRLTVV.

This chain joins TRBV5-6 and TRBJ2-2; tentatively, D is TRBD1 (5 bases). The CDR3 runs 13 residues. Germline CDR1 reads SGHDT; CDR2 reads YYEEEE. The V and J ends lost 3 bases and 4 bases respectively, with 7 bases between them. CDR3 sequence reads: CASSSGPTGELFF. The CDR3 region has the DNA TGTGCCAGCAGCTCAGGGCCCACCGGGGAGCTGTTTTTT.

The V and J genes are TRBV6-4 and TRBJ2-3, with TRBD1 identical over 7 bases. The V gene's germline CDR1 is MRHNA and CDR2 SNTAGT. V lost 3 bases to trimming and J lost 4 bases; unmatched junction nucleotides: 4. The CDR3 is 14 residues long. CDR3 DNA: TGTGCCAGCAGTGATGAGGGGGCGCCAGATACGCAGTATTTT. Translating gives CASSDEGAPDTQYF.

This chain uses TRBV9 with TRBJ1-1; D possibly corresponds to TRBD1 (5 bases). Germline lookup yields CDR1 SGDLS and CDR2 YYNGEE. Trimming took off 3 bases at V and 1 base at J, with 13 bases between the two ends. This CDR3 is built from 15 residues. The DNA of the CDR3 is TGTGCCAGCAGCGAAGGGGCAGGAAAGAACACTGAAGCTTTCTTT. This encodes CASSEGAGKNTEAFF.

The CDR3 sequence is CASSTRQGSWETQYF. The CDR3 nucleotides read TGTGCCAGTAGTACCCGACAGGGAAGCTGGGAGACCCAGTACTTC. This chain uses TRBV19 with TRBJ2-5; 7 bases align to TRBD1. This CDR3 comprises 15 residues. From germline, CDR1 is LNHDA and CDR2 SQIVND (reference sequence). Trimming took 4 bases from V and 5 from J; bases not matched to a gene: 10.

The CDR3 bases are TGTGCCAGCAGCGAACCGCCCGGGACAGCCTACGAGCAGTACTTC. The encoded protein is CASSEPPGTAYEQYF. The chain is built from TRBV5-6 and TRBJ2-7; 7 positions match TRBD1. There are 15 residues in the CDR3. CDR1 and CDR2 from the germline V gene are SGHDT and YYEEEE. The J segment lost 2 bases and the V segment lost 4 bases, leaving 9 bases of the junction unmatched.